One sample yielded the 29 T cell receptor beta chains listed below, sequenced in a study of shared clonotypes between healthy human individuals. Sequencing used immunoSEQ multiplex PCR; TCRdb keeps in-frame clones, though not all of them. This table holds 2 million to 3 million clones, around nine tenths found once. Specimen: naive CD4+ T cells sorted from blood. The subset denotes: CD45RA+ positively selected. The receptor set was obtained from a man younger than 35 in good health.

The J gene is TRBJ1-5, the V gene TRBV19; D is uncertain. CDR1 is LNHDA and CDR2 is SQIVND in the germline V gene (reference sequence). V lost 3 bases and J lost 5, with 11 bases in between. The CDR3 is 14 residues long. Written as DNA, the CDR3 is TGTGCCAGTAGTATCCCCCTAAGTTATCAGCCCCAGCATTTT. As protein: CASSIPLSYQPQHF.

The chain has TRBV9 and TRBJ2-3; D is ambiguous. The germline V gene has CDR1 SGDLS and CDR2 YYNGEE. The CDR3 is 14 residues long. The ends were cut back, 0 bases at V and 3 bases at J, with 8 bases in the middle. The CDR3 protein is CASSVGQQTDTQYF. In DNA form, the CDR3 reads TGTGCCAGCAGCGTAGGCCAGCAAACAGATACGCAGTATTTT.

CDR3 region: CASSYSISATGYGYTF. Here the CDR3 DNA reads TGTGCCAGCAGTTACTCGATTTCAGCAACGGGATATGGCTACACCTTC. This chain links TRBV6-5 with TRBJ1-2, with D hard to call. The CDR3 loop spans 16 amino acids. CDR1 and CDR2 from the germline V gene are MNHEY and SVGAGI. V dropped 0 bases and J dropped 5 bases, with 16 bases sitting between them.

The chain couples TRBV27 to TRBJ1-4; D is unclear. V gave up 6 bases and J gave up 7 bases, with 21 bases separating them. The CDR3 length is 16 residues. Germline-derived CDR1 and CDR2 are MNHEY and SMNVEV (reference sequence). The DNA for the CDR3 is TGTGCCAGCAGGACTTCCGGGCCCCAGGAGGGTGAAAAACTGTTTTTT. It translates to CASRTSGPQEGEKLFF.

The chain couples TRBV5-5 to TRBJ1-3, with D hard to call. The CDR3 is made up of 14 amino acids. Germline V CDR1 and CDR2: SGHKS, YYEKEE (reference sequence). The V end lost 4 bases, the J end lost 0 bases, and 8 bases lay between the germline ends. The chain's CDR3 is CASSPTLSGNTIYF. The CDR3 DNA is TGTGCCAGCAGCCCTACCCTCTCTGGAAACACCATATATTTT.

V gene TRBV6-1 combines with J gene TRBJ1-2, with D maybe TRBD1 (5 bases). Germline V gene data show CDR1 as MNHNS and CDR2 as SASEGT. This CDR3 is 14 amino acids long. With 4 bases removed from V and 8 bases from J, the gap between germline ends came to 17 bases. This CDR3 is CASSGGRQQIGYTF. CDR3 bases: TGTGCCAGCAGTGGGGGACGGCAGCAGATCGGCTACACCTTC.

This clone was found a few times. In the same sample, other DNA sequences code for this CDR3. The V call is TRBV18, the J call TRBJ1-6; possibly TRBD1 for D (6 bases). In germline, CDR1 is KGHSH, CDR2 LQKENI. This CDR3 spans 13 amino acids. V was cut by 6 bases and J by 10 bases, with 13 bases left in between. CDR3: CASSPAGDSPLHF. CDR3 bases: TGTGCCAGCTCCCCCGCAGGGGACTCACCCCTCCACTTT.

The chain has TRBV11-2 and TRBJ2-3; a possible D gene is TRBD2 (7 bases). The V gene lost 3 bases and the J gene lost 4 bases, with 17 bases spanning the gap. The CDR3 covers 16 residues. Germline V CDR1 and CDR2: SGHAT, FQNNGV. DNA for the CDR3: TGTGCCAGCAGCTTCGAATCGGGGGGCGTCCCAGATACGCAGTATTTT. Translation gives CASSFESGGVPDTQYF.

This chain connects TRBV9 to TRBJ1-4; D gene uncertain. There are 15 residues in the CDR3. Germline V gene sequence: CDR1 SGDLS, CDR2 YYNGEE. V gave up 1 base and J gave up 3 bases, with 10 bases separating them. The DNA of the CDR3 is TGTGCCAGCAGCGTAAGGGCAGATCCTAATGAAAAACTGTTTTTT. This codes for CASSVRADPNEKLFF.

This chain's CDR3 is CASSLLYGRTYNEQFF. For the CDR3, the DNA is TGTGCCAGCAGCCTTTTATACGGGAGGACCTACAATGAGCAGTTCTTC. The gene calls are TRBV7-9 and TRBJ2-1; 7 bases agree with TRBD2. V was pared by 5 bases and J by 2 bases, with 9 bases of the junction left unmatched. CDR1 and CDR2 (germline): SEHNR, FQNEAQ (reference sequence). CDR3 length: 16 amino acids.

This chain connects TRBV6-1 to TRBJ1-2; D is perhaps TRBD1 (5 bases). With 7 bases removed from V and 3 bases from J, the gap between germline ends came to 12 bases. CDR1 and CDR2 from the germline V gene are MNHNS and SASEGT. The CDR3 extends over 13 amino acids. CDR3 nucleotides: TGTGCCAGCACCGCGGGACTGCACTATGGCTACACCTTC. Translation: CASTAGLHYGYTF.

This chain connects TRBV28 to TRBJ1-4; no clear D. Germline assignment: CDR1 MDHEN and CDR2 SYDVKM. The CDR3 consists of 15 residues. The V end lost 5 bases, the J end lost 0 bases, and 10 bases lay between the germline ends. The CDR3 region has the DNA TGTGCCAGCAGTGAAAATGGGGCAACTAATGAAAAACTGTTTTTT. It specifies CASSENGATNEKLFF.

Points on this clone: The same CDR3 arises from other DNA sequences in this sample as well. The chain couples TRBV19 to TRBJ1-2; D is possibly TRBD1 (5 bases). The V end lost 4 bases, the J end lost 4 bases, and 10 bases lay between the germline ends. This CDR3 is built from 13 residues. The germline V gene encodes CDR1 LNHDA and CDR2 SQIVND (reference sequence). The CDR3 DNA reads as TGTGCCAGTAGTACAGGGTTAAGCTATGGCTACACCTTC. Amino acid sequence: CASSTGLSYGYTF.

The genes are TRBV5-4 and TRBJ2-3, with 8 bases aligning to TRBD2. In germline, CDR1 is SGHNT, CDR2 YYREEE (reference sequence). This CDR3 has 16 amino acids. The ends lost 4 bases at V and 0 bases at J; junction bases unmatched: 7. The CDR3 spells CASSQLVAGSTDTQYF. In DNA form, the CDR3 reads TGTGCCAGCAGCCAGTTGGTAGCGGGGAGCACAGATACGCAGTATTTT.

The table lists this clone with a count of one. The chain employs TRBV27 and TRBJ1-1; perhaps TRBD1 as D (5 bases). The length of the CDR3 is 13 residues. Looked up from germline, CDR1 is MNHEY and CDR2 is SMNVEV (reference sequence). Trimming removed 3 bases from V and 5 bases from J, with 10 bases in between. The CDR3 DNA is TGTGCCAGCAGTTTTTCAGAGGGGACTGAAGCTTTCTTT. Translated: CASSFSEGTEAFF.

The gene calls are TRBV7-3 and TRBJ2-3; D gene ambiguous. The CDR3 runs to 16 residues. Germline V CDR1 and CDR2: SGHTA, FQGTGA. The V and J ends lost 5 bases and 0 bases respectively, with 15 bases between them. CDR3 bases: TGTGCCAGCAGCGAAGGGTACCAGACTAGCACAGATACGCAGTATTTT. It codes for CASSEGYQTSTDTQYF.

The chain links TRBV19 to TRBJ2-1; 12 nucleotides agree with TRBD2. Germline V gives CDR1 LNHDA, CDR2 SQIVND (reference sequence). CDR3 size: 15 residues. V gave up 6 bases and J gave up 7 bases; unmatched junction bases: 7. CDR3 amino acids: CASRRLAGDGNEQFF. The CDR3 region has the DNA TGTGCCAGTAGGAGACTAGCGGGGGATGGAAATGAGCAGTTCTTC. Based on the CDR3 plus reference TRBV19 and TRBJ2-1, the full variable domain is DGGITQSPKYLFRKEGQNVTLSCEQNLNHDAMYWYRQDPGQGLRLIYYSQIVNDFQKGDIAEGYSVSREKKESFPLTVTSAQKNPTAFYLCASRRLAGDGNEQFFGPGTRLTVL.

The chain combines TRBV4-2 with TRBJ2-1; 9 positions agree with TRBD1. The V gene's germline CDR1 is LGHNA and CDR2 YNFKEQ. CDR3 size: 13 residues. V shed 4 bases, J shed 8 bases, and the junction held 3 bases outside the gene matches. As DNA, the CDR3 is TGTGCCAGCAGCCGACAGGGGGGGGATGAGCAGTTCTTC. Protein sequence: CASSRQGGDEQFF.

The CDR3 region is CASSYPERGQPQHF. The CDR3 DNA reads TGTGCCAGCAGTTACCCCGAGCGGGGTCAGCCCCAGCATTTT. The J gene is TRBJ1-5, the V gene TRBV6-5; D not resolved. The CDR3 has 14 amino acids. Trimming pared 2 bases from V and 6 bases from J, leaving 11 bases between. The germline gives CDR1 MNHEY, CDR2 SVGAGI.

The V gene is TRBV19, the J gene TRBJ2-3; a possible D gene is TRBD2 (7 bases). Germline CDR1 and CDR2: LNHDA and SQIVND (reference sequence). This CDR3 contains 15 residues. V shed 5 bases and J shed 1 base, with 13 bases lying between them. CDR3 coding DNA: TGTGCCAGTAGTGTCGCGGGGGCACGCACAGATACGCAGTATTTT. Amino acid sequence: CASSVAGARTDTQYF. Looking up the rest from reference TRBV19 and TRBJ2-3 gives the full variable domain: DGGITQSPKYLFRKEGQNVTLSCEQNLNHDAMYWYRQDPGQGLRLIYYSQIVNDFQKGDIAEGYSVSREKKESFPLTVTSAQKNPTAFYLCASSVAGARTDTQYFGPGTRLTVL.

This clone has just one count. The chain carries TRBV1 and TRBJ1-5. TRBV1 is an annotated pseudogene. The CDR3 spans 15 residues. This CDR3 is CTSSHTRPGPQPQHF. The CDR3 DNA is TGCACCAGCAGCCATACGAGACCGGGGCCTCAGCCCCAGCATTTT.

The chain uses TRBV5-1 and TRBJ2-5; 8 positions match TRBD2. This CDR3 is 15 amino acids long. CDR1 and CDR2 (germline): SGHRS, YFSETQ. After removal of 0 bases from V and 7 bases from J, the junction contained 8 bases not matched to a gene. CDR3 protein: CASSLVPGGQGTQYF. The CDR3 region has the DNA TGCGCCAGCAGCTTGGTGCCGGGGGGGCAGGGGACCCAGTACTTC. Drawing the rest from reference TRBV5-1 and TRBJ2-5, the complete variable domain is KAGVTQTPRYLIKTRGQQVTLSCSPISGHRSVSWYQQTPGQGLQFLFEYFSETQRNKGNFPGRFSGRQFSNSRSEMNVSTLELGDSALYLCASSLVPGGQGTQYFGPGTRLLVL.

This chain's CDR3 is CASAGGGDSSYEQYF. The CDR3 coding sequence is TGTGCCAGCGCCGGGGGGGGAGACAGCTCCTACGAGCAGTACTTC. The chain couples TRBV11-2 to TRBJ2-7; 8 bases are a match to TRBD2. This CDR3 spans 15 amino acids. J gave up 0 bases and V 8 bases, and 9 bases lay outside the gene matches. Germline V gives CDR1 SGHAT, CDR2 FQNNGV.

J is TRBJ2-2 and V is TRBV18; D is ambiguous. V lost 5 bases, J lost 0 bases, and 10 bases lay in between. The CDR3 extends over 15 amino acids. The germline V gene encodes CDR1 KGHSH and CDR2 LQKENI. In DNA, the CDR3 is TGTGCCAGCTCATCCGACACGTCGAACACCGGGGAGCTGTTTTTT. It yields the protein CASSSDTSNTGELFF.

The genes are TRBV9 and TRBJ1-5, with D uncertain. Trimming shortened V by 2 bases and J by 0 bases, and 9 bases separated the two germline ends. Germline values: CDR1 SGDLS, CDR2 YYNGEE. The CDR3 extends over 15 amino acids. The CDR3 is CASSVGHDSNQPQHF. Here the CDR3 DNA reads TGTGCCAGCAGCGTGGGTCACGATAGCAATCAGCCCCAGCATTTT.

This clone was seen a single time. This chain uses TRBV5-6 with TRBJ2-5; TRBD1 aligns across 9 bases. CDR3 size: 15 residues. The germline CDR1 and CDR2 sequences are SGHDT and YYEEEE. The trim removed 3 bases at V and 4 bases at J, leaving 7 bases unmatched. CDR3 DNA sequence: TGTGCCAGCAGCTGGGACAGGGACAATTCAGAGACCCAGTACTTC. It specifies CASSWDRDNSETQYF.

The CDR3 DNA sequence: TGTGCCAGCATCCCTAATCAGGGTCTATACGAGCAGTACTTC. Translated: CASIPNQGLYEQYF. V usage is TRBV7-2 and J usage is TRBJ2-7; D is possibly TRBD1 (5 bases). CDR3 length: 14 residues. V lost 7 bases, J lost 4 bases, and 17 bases lay in between. Germline V gene sequence: CDR1 SGHTA, CDR2 FQGNSA.

This sequence joins TRBV2 and TRBJ2-2; tentative D call: TRBD1 (6 bases). CDR3 length: 12 residues. Germline values: CDR1 SNHLY, CDR2 FYNNEI. The V gene lost 2 bases and the J gene lost 12 bases, with 10 bases spanning the gap. CDR3 region: CASSEYRVKLFF. For the CDR3, the DNA is TGTGCCAGCAGTGAATACAGGGTGAAGCTGTTTTTT.

This sequence joins TRBV5-6 and TRBJ2-3; the match to TRBD2 covers 11 bases. Germline V CDR1 and CDR2: SGHDT, YYEEEE. The CDR3 runs to 15 residues. V dropped 4 bases and J dropped 3; count of bases not matched to a gene: 4. CDR3 DNA: TGTGCCAGCAGCGCTACTAGCGGGGGAACAGATACGCAGTATTTT. This translates into CASSATSGGTDTQYF.